This entry describes one T cell receptor beta chain. As yet, its antigen is unknown. The CDR3 spans 13 residues. Trimming stripped 2 bases from V and 8 bases from J, with 10 bases between. Germline CDR1 and CDR2: SNHLY and FYNNEI. This entry belongs to a study of PD-1 blockade in classical Hodgkin lymphoma. TCRdb's copy holds only in-frame clones and misses some; the assay was immunoSEQ multiplex PCR. The sample contains 80,000 to 100,000 clones, 81% of which appear only once. Study-wide points: Unlike CD8+ TCR diversity, which did not rise significantly by C4D1, CD4+ TCR diversity did. Relapsed/refractory patients reportedly had the lowest baseline TCR diversity, below newly diagnosed patients, who were below healthy donors. Nivolumab initiated under 1 year post-ASCT led to patient exclusion.

Relapse after autologous stem cell transplantation occurred in every patient, and brentuximab vedotin exposure varied. Complete response, partial response or progressive disease were the best responses. Sequencing used peripheral blood mononuclear cells (PBMCs), obtained before the second cycle of nivolumab. This chain joins TRBV2 and TRBJ2-4, with D hard to call. This receptor was identified in a human donor with classical Hodgkin lymphoma. The CDR3 is CASSELQRDIQYF. Here the CDR3 DNA reads TGTGCCAGCAGTGAACTTCAACGGGACATTCAGTACTTC.